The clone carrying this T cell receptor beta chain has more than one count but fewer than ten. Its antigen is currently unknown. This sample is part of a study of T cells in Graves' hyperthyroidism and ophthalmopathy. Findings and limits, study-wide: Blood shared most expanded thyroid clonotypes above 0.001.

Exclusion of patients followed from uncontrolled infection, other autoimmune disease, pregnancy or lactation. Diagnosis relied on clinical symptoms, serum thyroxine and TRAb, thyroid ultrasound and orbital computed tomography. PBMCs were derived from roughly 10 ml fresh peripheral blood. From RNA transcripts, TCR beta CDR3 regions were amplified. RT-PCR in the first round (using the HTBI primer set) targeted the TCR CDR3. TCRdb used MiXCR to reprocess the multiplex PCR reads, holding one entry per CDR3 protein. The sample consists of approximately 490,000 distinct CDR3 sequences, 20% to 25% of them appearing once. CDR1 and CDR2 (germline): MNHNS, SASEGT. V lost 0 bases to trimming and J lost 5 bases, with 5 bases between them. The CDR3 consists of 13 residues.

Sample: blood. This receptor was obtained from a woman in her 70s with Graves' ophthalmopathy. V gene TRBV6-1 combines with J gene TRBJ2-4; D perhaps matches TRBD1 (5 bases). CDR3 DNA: TGTGCCAGCAGTGAAGCAGGGGAAAACATTCAGTACTTC. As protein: CASSEAGENIQYF.